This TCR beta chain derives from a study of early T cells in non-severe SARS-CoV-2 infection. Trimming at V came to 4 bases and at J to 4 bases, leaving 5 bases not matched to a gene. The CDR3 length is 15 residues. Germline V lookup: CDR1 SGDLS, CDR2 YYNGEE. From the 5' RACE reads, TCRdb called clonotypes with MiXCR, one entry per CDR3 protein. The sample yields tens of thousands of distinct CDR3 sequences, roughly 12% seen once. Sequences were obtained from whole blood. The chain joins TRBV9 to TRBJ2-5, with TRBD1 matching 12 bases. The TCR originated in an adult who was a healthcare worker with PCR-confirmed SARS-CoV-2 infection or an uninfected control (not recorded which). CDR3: CASSSGTGGSETQYF. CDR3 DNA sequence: TGTGCCAGCAGCTCCGGGACAGGGGGCTCAGAGACCCAGTACTTC.